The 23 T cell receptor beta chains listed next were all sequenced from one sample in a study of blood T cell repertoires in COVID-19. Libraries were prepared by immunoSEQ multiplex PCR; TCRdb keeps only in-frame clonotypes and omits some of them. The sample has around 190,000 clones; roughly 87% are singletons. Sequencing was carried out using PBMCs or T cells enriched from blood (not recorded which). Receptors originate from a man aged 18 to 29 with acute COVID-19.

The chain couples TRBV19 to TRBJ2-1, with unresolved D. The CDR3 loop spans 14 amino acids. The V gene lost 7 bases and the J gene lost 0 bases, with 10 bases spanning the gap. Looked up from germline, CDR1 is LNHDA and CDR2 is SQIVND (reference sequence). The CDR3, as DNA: TGTGCCAGTATCGACTCGAGCTCCTACAATGAGCAGTTCTTC. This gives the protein CASIDSSSYNEQFF.

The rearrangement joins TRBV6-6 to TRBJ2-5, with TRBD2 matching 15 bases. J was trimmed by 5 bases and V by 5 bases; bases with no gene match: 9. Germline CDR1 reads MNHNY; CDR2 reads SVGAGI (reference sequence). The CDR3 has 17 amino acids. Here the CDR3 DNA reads TGTGCCAGCAGTCCCCGGACTAGCGGGAGGGCCGGGGAGACCCAGTACTTC. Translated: CASSPRTSGRAGETQYF.

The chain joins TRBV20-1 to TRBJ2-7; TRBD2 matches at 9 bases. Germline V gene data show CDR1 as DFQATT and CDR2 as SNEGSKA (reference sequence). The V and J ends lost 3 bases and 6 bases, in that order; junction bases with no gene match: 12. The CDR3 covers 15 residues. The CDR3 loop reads CSASVSAGGISEQYF. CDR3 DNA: TGCAGTGCTAGTGTTTCCGCGGGAGGGATTTCCGAGCAGTACTTC.

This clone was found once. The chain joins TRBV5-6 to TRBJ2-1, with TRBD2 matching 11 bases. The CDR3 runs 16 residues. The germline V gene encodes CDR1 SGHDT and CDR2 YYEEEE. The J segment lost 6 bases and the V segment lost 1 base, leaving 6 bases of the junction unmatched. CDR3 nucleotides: TGTGCCAGCAGCTTGCTACTAGCGGGAGTAGGCAATGAGCAGTTCTTC. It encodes CASSLLLAGVGNEQFF. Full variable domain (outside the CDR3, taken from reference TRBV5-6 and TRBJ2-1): DAGVTQSPTHLIKTRGQQVTLRCSPKSGHDTVSWYQQALGQGPQFIFQYYEEEERQRGNFPDRFSGHQFPNYSSELNVNALLLGDSALYLCASSLLLAGVGNEQFFGPGTRLTVL.

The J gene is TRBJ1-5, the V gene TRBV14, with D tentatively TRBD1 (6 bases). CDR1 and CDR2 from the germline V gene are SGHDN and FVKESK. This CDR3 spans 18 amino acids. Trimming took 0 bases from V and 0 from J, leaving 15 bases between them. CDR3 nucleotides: TGTGCCAGCAGCCAAGAGTGGGAGGGGGAGTTTAGCAATCAGCCCCAGCATTTT. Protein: CASSQEWEGEFSNQPQHF. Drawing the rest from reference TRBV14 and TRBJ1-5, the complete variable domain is EAGVTQFPSHSVIEKGQTVTLRCDPISGHDNLYWYRRVMGKEIKFLLHFVKESKQDESGMPNNRFLAERTGGTYSTLKVQPAELEDSGVYFCASSQEWEGEFSNQPQHFGDGTRLSIL.

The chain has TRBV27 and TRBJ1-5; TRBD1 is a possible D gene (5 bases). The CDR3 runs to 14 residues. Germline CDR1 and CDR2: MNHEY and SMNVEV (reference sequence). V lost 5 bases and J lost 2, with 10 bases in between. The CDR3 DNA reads TGTGCCAGCAGTCTCGGGGGTGGCAATCAGCCCCAGCATTTT. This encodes CASSLGGGNQPQHF.

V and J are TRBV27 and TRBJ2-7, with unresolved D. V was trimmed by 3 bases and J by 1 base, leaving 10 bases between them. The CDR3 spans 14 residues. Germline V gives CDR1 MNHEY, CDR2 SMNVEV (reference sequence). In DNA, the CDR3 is TGTGCCAGCAGTTTTAGTCTAGATTCCTACGAGCAGTACTTC. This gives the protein CASSFSLDSYEQYF.

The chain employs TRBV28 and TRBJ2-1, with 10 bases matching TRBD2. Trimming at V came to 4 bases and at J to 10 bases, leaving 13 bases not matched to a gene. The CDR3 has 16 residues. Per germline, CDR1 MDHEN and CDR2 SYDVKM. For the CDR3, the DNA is TGTGCCAGCAGTTCTCCCGGGGCTAGCGGGAGTCAGGAGCAGTTCTTC. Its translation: CASSSPGASGSQEQFF.

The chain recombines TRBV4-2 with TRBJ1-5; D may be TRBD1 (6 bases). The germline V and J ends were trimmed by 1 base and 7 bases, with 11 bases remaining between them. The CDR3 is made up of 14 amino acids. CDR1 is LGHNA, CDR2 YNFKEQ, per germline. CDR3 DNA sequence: TGTGCCAGCAGCCAAGGACAGGTGGGGCAGCCCCAGCATTTT. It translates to CASSQGQVGQPQHF.

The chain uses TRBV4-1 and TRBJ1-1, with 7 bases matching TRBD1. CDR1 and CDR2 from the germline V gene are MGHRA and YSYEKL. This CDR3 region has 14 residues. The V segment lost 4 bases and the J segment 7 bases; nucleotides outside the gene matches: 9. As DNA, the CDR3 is TGCGCCAGCAGCCGCCTACCAGGGGGGTTTGAAGCTTTCTTT. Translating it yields CASSRLPGGFEAFF.

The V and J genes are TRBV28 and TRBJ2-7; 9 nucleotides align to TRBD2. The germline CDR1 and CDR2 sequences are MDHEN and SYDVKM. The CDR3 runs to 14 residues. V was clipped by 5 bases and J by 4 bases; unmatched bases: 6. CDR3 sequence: CASSLAGPLYEQYF. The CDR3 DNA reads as TGTGCCAGCAGTCTAGCGGGGCCTCTATACGAGCAGTACTTC. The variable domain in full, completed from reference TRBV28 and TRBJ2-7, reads DVKVTQSSRYLVKRTGEKVFLECVQDMDHENMFWYRQDPGLGLRLIYFSYDVKMKEKGDIPEGYSVSREKKERFSLILESASTNQTSMYLCASSLAGPLYEQYFGPGTRLTVT.

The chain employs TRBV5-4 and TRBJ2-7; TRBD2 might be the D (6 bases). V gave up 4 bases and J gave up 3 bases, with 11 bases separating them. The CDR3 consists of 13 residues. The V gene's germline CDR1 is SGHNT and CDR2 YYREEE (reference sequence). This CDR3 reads CASSPGLLYEQYF. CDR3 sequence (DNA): TGTGCCAGCAGCCCGGGACTCCTCTACGAGCAGTACTTC. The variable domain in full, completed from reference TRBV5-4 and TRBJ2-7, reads ETGVTQSPTHLIKTRGQQVTLRCSSQSGHNTVSWYQQALGQGPQFIFQYYREEENGRGNFPPRFSGLQFPNYSSELNVNALELDDSALYLCASSPGLLYEQYFGPGTRLTVT.

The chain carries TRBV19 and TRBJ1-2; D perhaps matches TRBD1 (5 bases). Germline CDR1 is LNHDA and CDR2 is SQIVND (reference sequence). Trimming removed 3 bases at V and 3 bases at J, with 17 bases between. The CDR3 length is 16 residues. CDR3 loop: CASSIPYSGFDYGYTF. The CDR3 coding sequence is TGTGCCAGTAGTATTCCCTACTCAGGGTTTGACTATGGCTACACCTTC.

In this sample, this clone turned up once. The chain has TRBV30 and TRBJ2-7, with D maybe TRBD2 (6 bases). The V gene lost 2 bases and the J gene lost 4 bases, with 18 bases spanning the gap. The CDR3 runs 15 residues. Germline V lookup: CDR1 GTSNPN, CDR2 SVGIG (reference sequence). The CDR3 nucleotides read TGTGCCTGGAGTAATACGGGAGCTCTCTCTTACGAGCAGTACTTC. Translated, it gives CAWSNTGALSYEQYF. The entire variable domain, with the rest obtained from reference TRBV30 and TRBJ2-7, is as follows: SQTIHQWPATLVQPVGSPLSLECTVEGTSNPNLYWYRQAAGRGLQLLFYSVGIGQISSEVPQNLSASRPQDRQFILSSKKLLLSDSGFYLCAWSNTGALSYEQYFGPGTRLTVT.

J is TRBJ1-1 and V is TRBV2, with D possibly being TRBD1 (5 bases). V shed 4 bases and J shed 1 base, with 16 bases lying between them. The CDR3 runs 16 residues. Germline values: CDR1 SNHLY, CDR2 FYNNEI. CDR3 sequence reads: CASSVFRDWRNTEAFF. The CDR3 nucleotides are TGTGCCAGCAGTGTTTTCCGGGACTGGCGGAACACTGAAGCTTTCTTT.

The CDR3 nucleotides are TGTGCCAGCAGTCCTCGCCGGGACAGGGTCGGGGCGCCCGTGTGGAACACTGAAGCTTTCTTT. It translates to CASSPRRDRVGAPVWNTEAFF. The chain joins TRBV28 to TRBJ1-1, with 9 positions matching TRBD1. V was clipped by 5 bases and J by 1 base; unmatched bases: 23. The CDR3 length is 21 residues. The germline gives CDR1 MDHEN, CDR2 SYDVKM.

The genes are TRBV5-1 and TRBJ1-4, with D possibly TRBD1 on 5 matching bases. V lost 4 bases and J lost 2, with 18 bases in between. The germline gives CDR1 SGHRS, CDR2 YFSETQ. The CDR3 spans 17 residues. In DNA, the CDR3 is TGCGCCAGCAGCGTGACTAGGATAGGGACGACTAATGAAAAACTGTTTTTT. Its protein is CASSVTRIGTTNEKLFF.

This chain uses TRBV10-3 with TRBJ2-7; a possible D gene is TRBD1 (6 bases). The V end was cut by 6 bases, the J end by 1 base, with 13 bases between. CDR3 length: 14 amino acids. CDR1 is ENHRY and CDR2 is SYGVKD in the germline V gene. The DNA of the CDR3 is TGTGCCATCAGCCGACAGGAATTATCCTACGAGCAGTACTTC. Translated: CAISRQELSYEQYF.

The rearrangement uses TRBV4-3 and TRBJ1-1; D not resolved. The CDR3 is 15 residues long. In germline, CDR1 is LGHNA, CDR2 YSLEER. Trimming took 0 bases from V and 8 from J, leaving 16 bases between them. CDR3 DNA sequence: TGCGCCAGCAGCCAAGAAGCGCTCTCGAGGGTAGAAGCTTTCTTT. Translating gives CASSQEALSRVEAFF.

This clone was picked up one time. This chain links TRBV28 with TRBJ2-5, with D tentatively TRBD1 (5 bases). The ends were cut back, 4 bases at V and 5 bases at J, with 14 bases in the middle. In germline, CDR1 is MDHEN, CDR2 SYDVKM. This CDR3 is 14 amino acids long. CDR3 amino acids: CASSSPLGRETQYF. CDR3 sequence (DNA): TGTGCCAGCAGTTCCCCCTTGGGGCGGGAGACCCAGTACTTC.

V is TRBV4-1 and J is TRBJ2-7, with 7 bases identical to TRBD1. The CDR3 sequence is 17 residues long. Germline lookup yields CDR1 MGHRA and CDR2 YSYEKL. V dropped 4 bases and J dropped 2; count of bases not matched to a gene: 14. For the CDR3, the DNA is TGCGCCAGCAGCCTCGTCTTCTCGGGACAGTGGACCTACGAGCAGTACTTC. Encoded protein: CASSLVFSGQWTYEQYF.

CDR3 loop: CASSFGTGGQYEQYF. The CDR3, as DNA: TGTGCCAGCAGTTTTGGGACAGGGGGTCAGTACGAGCAGTACTTC. The chain couples TRBV28 to TRBJ2-7, with 11 bases aligning to TRBD1. CDR3 length: 15 residues. CDR1 MDHEN and CDR2 SYDVKM come from the germline V gene. Germline trimming cut 3 bases from V and 4 bases from J; bases unmatched to any gene: 5.

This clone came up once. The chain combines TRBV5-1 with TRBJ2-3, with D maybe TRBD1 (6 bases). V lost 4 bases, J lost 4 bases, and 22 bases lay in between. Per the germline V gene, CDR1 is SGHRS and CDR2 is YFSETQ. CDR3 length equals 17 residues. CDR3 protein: CASSGVYGTQSPDTQYF. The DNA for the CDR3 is TGCGCCAGCAGCGGGGTTTACGGGACACAAAGTCCAGATACGCAGTATTTT.